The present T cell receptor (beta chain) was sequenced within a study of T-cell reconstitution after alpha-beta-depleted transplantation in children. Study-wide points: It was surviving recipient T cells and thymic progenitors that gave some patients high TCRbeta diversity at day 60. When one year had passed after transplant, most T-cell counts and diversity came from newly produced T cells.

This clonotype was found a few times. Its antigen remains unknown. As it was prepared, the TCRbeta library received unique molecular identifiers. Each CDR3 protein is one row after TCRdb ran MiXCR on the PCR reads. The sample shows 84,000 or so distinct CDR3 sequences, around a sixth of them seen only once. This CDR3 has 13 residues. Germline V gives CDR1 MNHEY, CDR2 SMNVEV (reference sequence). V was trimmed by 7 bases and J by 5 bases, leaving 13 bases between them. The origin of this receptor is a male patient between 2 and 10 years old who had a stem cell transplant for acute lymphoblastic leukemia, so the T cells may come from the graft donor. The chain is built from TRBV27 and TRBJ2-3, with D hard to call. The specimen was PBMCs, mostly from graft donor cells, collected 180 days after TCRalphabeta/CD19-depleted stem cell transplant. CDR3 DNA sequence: TGTGCCAGCACCGCCCGATATGGAGATACGCAGTATTTT. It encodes CASTARYGDTQYF.